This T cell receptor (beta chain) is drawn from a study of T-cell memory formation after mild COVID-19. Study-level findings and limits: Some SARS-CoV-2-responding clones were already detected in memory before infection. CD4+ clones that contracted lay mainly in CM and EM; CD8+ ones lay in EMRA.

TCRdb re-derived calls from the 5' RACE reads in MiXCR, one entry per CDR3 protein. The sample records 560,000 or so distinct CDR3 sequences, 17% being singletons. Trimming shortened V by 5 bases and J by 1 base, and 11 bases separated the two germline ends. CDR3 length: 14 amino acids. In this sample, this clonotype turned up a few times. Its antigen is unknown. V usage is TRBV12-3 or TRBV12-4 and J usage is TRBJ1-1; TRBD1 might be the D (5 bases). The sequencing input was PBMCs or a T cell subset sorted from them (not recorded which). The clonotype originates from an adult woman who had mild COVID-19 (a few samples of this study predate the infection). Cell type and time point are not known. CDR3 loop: CASSPGRRNTEAFF. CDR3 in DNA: TGTGCCAGCAGTCCGGGACGCCGGAACACTGAAGCTTTCTTT.